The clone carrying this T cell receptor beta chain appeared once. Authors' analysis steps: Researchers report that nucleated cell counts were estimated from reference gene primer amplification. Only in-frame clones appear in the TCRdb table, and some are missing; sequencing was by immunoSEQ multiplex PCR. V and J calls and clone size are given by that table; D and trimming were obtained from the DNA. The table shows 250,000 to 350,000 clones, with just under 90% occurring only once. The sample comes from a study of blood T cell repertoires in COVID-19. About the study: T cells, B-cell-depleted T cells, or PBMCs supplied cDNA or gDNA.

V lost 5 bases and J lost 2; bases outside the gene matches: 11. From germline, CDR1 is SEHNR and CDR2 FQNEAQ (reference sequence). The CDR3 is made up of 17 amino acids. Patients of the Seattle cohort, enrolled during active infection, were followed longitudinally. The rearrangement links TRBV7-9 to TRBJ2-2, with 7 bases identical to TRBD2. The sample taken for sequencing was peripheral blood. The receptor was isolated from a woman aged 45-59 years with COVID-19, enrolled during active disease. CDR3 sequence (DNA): TGTGCCAGCAGCCCCCGGGGCGCGGGAGTTAACACCGGGGAGCTGTTTTTT. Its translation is CASSPRGAGVNTGELFF.